The 2 T cell receptor beta chains below were found in one sample sequenced in a study of T cell clonality in common variable immunodeficiency. General study findings and limits: Common variable immunodeficiency TCR beta sequences reportedly had fewer deletions and N-nucleotide insertions.

No antigens are known for them. Generated by immunoSEQ multiplex PCR, the TCRdb table keeps only in-frame clones and is missing some. The specimen gives some 42,000 clones without singletons; the ten biggest hold under 6.5%. Sequenced material: peripheral blood mononuclear cells. These TCRs come from a human donor with common variable immunodeficiency.

This clone came up a few times. Read coverage stops 3 residues before the CDR3 terminus; the germline J gene supplies the remainder. V is TRBV2 and J is TRBJ2-1; 9 nucleotides align to TRBD2. This CDR3 comprises 15 residues. V dropped 5 bases and J dropped 7; count of bases not matched to a gene: 9. Germline loops: CDR1 SNHLY, CDR2 FYNNEI. CDR3 region: CASSSAGTSRNEQFF. The sequenced part of the CDR3 DNA is TGTGCCAGCAGTTCTGCCGGGACTAGCAGGAATGAG.

This clone occurred many times. The read finishes 3 residues shy of the CDR3 end, and the germline J gene is used to complete it. V gene TRBV5-1 combines with J gene TRBJ1-5, with D perhaps matching TRBD1 (6 bases). The CDR3 is made up of 14 amino acids. CDR1 is SGHRS and CDR2 is YFSETQ in the germline V gene. Trimming pared 0 bases from V and 7 bases from J, leaving 11 bases between. CDR3 sequence: CASSLGTENQPQHF. The sequenced part of the CDR3 DNA is TGCGCCAGCAGCTTGGGGACAGAGAACCAGCCC.